This T cell receptor (beta chain) was retrieved from a study of TIL therapy for anti-PD-1-resistant metastatic lung cancer. Overall study: Tumors carried a median 1.5 non-synonymous mutations per megabase.

Time point meaning: pre-treatment sample, taken before nivolumab and TIL therapy. Pleural nodules or supraclavicular lymph nodes made up most of the excised metastases sampled. Tumors were harvested before any PD-1/PD-L1 blockade. The immunoSEQ assay was v3. Sequencing depth was 1.5 million to 2 million read pairs for survey level, roughly 4.5-6.5 million for deep. TCRdb's copy holds only in-frame clones and misses some; the assay was immunoSEQ multiplex PCR. The sample includes roughly 7,000 clones, over 55% of them seen just once. This clone was seen a handful of times. The CDR3 extends over 13 amino acids. V was cut by 5 bases and J by 10 bases, with 18 bases left in between. CDR1 SSHAT and CDR2 FNYEAQ come from the germline V gene (reference sequence).

The sequence was collected from a person aged 25-79 years with non-small cell lung cancer. The sequences come from tumor tissue, collected at baseline. The V gene is TRBV7-7, the J gene TRBJ2-7; D is possibly TRBD1 (6 bases). CDR3 sequence: CASSPSTQGIQYF. The DNA of the CDR3 is TGTGCCAGCAGCCCATCAACCCAGGGGATACAGTACTTC.